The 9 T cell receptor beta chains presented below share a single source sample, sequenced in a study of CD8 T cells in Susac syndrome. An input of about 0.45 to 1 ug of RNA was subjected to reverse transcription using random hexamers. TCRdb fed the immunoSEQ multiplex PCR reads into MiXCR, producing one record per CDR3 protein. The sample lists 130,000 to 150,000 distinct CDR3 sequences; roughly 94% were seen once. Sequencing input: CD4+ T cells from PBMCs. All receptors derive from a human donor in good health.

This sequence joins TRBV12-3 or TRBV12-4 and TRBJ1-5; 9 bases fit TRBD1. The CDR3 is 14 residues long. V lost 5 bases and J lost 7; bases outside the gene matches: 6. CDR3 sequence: CASSLGTGTQPQHF. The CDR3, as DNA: TGTGCCAGCAGTCTCGGGACAGGGACGCAGCCCCAGCATTTT.

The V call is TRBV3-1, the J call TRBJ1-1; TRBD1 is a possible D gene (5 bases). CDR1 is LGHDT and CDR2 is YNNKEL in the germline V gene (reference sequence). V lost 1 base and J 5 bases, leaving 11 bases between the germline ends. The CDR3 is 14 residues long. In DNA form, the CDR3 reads TGTGCCAGCAGCCAAGTCCATGCAGGGACTGAAGCTTTCTTT. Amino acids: CASSQVHAGTEAFF.

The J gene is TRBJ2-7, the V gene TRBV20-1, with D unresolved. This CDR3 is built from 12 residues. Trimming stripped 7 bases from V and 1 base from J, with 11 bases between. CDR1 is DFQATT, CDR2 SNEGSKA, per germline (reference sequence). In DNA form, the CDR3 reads TGCAGTGGTGGCCCAGCGTCCTACGAGCAGTACTTC. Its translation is CSGGPASYEQYF.

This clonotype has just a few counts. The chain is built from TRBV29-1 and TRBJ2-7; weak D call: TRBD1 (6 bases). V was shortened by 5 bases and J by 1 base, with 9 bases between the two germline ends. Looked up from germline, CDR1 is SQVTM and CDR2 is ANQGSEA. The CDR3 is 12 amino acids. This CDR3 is CSVRTASYEQYF. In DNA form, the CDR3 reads TGCAGCGTTCGGACAGCTTCCTACGAGCAGTACTTC.

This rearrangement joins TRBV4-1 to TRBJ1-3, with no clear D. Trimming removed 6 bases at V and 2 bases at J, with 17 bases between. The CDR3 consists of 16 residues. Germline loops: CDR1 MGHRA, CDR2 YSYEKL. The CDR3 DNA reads TGCGCCAGCAGGGGCACGAAAAAGGTTGCTGGAAACACCATATATTTT. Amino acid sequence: CASRGTKKVAGNTIYF.

CDR3 in amino acids: CASSPRTSGTTHNEQFF. CDR3 DNA sequence: TGTGCCAGCAGCCCACGGACTAGCGGGACCACACACAATGAGCAGTTCTTC. The rearrangement joins TRBV11-2 to TRBJ2-1; 12 nucleotides agree with TRBD2. The CDR3 covers 17 residues. Germline trimming cut 5 bases from V and 5 bases from J; bases unmatched to any gene: 10. Per the germline V gene, CDR1 is SGHAT and CDR2 is FQNNGV.

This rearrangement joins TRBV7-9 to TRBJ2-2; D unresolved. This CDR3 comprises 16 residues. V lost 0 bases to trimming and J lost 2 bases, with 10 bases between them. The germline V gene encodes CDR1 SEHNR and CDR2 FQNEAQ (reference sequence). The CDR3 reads CASSLAAGVNTGELFF. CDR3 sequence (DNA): TGTGCCAGCAGCTTAGCGGCAGGAGTAAACACCGGGGAGCTGTTTTTT. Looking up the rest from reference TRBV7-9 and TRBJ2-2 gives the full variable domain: DTGVSQNPRHKITKRGQNVTFRCDPISEHNRLYWYRQTLGQGPEFLTYFQNEAQLEKSRLLSDRFSAERPKGSFSTLEIQRTEQGDSAMYLCASSLAAGVNTGELFFGEGSRLTVL.

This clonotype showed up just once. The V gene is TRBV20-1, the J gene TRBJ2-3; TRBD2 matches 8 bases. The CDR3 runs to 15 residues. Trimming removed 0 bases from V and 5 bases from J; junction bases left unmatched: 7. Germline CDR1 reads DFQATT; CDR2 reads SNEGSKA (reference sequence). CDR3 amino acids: CSARDWEREIDTQYF. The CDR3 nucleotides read TGCAGTGCTAGAGATTGGGAGCGGGAGATAGATACGCAGTATTTT.

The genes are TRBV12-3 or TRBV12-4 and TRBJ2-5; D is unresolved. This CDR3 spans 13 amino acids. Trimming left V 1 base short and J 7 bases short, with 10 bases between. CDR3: CASSLEPGGTQYF. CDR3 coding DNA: TGTGCCAGCAGTTTAGAACCGGGTGGGACCCAGTACTTC.